Shown below are 14 T cell receptor beta chains from a single sample sequenced in a study of T-cell memory formation after mild COVID-19. TCRdb re-called the 5' RACE reads with MiXCR, one entry per CDR3 protein. The sample includes 500,000 to 550,000 distinct CDR3 sequences, around 21% of them seen just once. Sequencing was done on a sample of PBMCs or a T cell subset sorted from them (not recorded which). The receptors derive from an adult woman who had mild COVID-19 (a few samples of this study predate the infection). Cell type and time point are not known.

The chain is built from TRBV9 and TRBJ2-4; TRBD2 aligns across 13 bases. This CDR3 contains 18 residues. Germline lookup yields CDR1 SGDLS and CDR2 YYNGEE. V trimming: 3 bases; J trimming: 6 bases; junction bases outside the gene matches: 12. CDR3 nucleotide sequence: TGTGCCAGCAGCGCTACCGGGACTAGCGGGAATTGGGGAAACATTCAGTACTTC. This translates into CASSATGTSGNWGNIQYF.

J is TRBJ2-3 and V is TRBV18; the D gene is possibly TRBD2 (6 bases). The CDR3 is 16 residues long. Trimming stripped 3 bases from V and 0 bases from J, with 13 bases between. The germline CDR1 and CDR2 sequences are KGHSH and LQKENI. CDR3 sequence (DNA): TGTGCCAGCTCACCTGGAGGCGGGGTTAGCACAGATACGCAGTATTTT. Translated: CASSPGGGVSTDTQYF.

The chain joins TRBV7-6 to TRBJ2-3; D uncertain. The CDR3 extends over 15 amino acids. V was cut by 5 bases and J by 0 bases, with 12 bases left in between. Germline V lookup: CDR1 SGHVS, CDR2 FNYEAQ. The CDR3 region has the DNA TGTGCCAGCAGCACCCTCGGGTCCAGCACAGATACGCAGTATTTT. Translating it yields CASSTLGSSTDTQYF.

This clonotype was detected only a few times. This chain joins TRBV12-3 or TRBV12-4 and TRBJ2-7; 7 positions agree with TRBD1. Trimming took 9 bases from V and 3 from J; bases not matched to a gene: 11. The CDR3 totals 14 residues. The CDR3 spells CASQPGQRGYEQYF. The DNA of the CDR3 is TGTGCCAGTCAACCGGGACAGCGAGGCTACGAGCAGTACTTC.

To note about this clonotype: This likely traces to a read error, being one base from a far larger clone. The V call is TRBV28, the J call TRBJ1-1; possible D gene TRBD1, 6 bases. The V gene's germline CDR1 is MDHEN and CDR2 SYDVKM. Trimming removed 8 bases at V and 1 base at J, with 11 bases between. The CDR3 is 13 amino acids. The CDR3 nucleotides are TGTGCCAGCGGCCCGGGACAGAACACTGAAGCTTTCTTT. Translation gives CASGPGQNTEAFF.

The chain couples TRBV7-2 to TRBJ2-1, with 8 bases lining up with TRBD2. After removal of 5 bases from V and 9 bases from J, the junction contained 9 bases not matched to a gene. CDR1 SGHTA and CDR2 FQGNSA come from the germline V gene. The CDR3 has 14 residues. The CDR3 bases are TGTGCCAGCAGCCCAGGGACTAGTGGGCGTGAGCAGTTCTTC. Translating it yields CASSPGTSGREQFF.

The gene calls are TRBV6-5 and TRBJ2-1, with D possibly being TRBD1 (5 bases). CDR3 size: 11 residues. V lost 7 bases to trimming and J lost 8 bases, with 9 bases between them. Germline V gene sequence: CDR1 MNHEY, CDR2 SVGAGI. CDR3 coding DNA: TGTGCCAGCACCTCCAGGGATGAGCAGTTCTTC. Amino acids: CASTSRDEQFF.

This clonotype was picked up a small number of times. This rearrangement joins TRBV25-1 to TRBJ1-1; D is possibly TRBD1 (5 bases). The V and J ends lost 10 bases and 7 bases respectively, with 13 bases between them. This CDR3 region has 11 residues. Germline CDR1 reads MGHDK; CDR2 reads SYGVNS. The CDR3 DNA reads as TGTGCCACCTCGACTCAGGGTGAAGCTTTCTTT. Amino acids: CATSTQGEAFF.

This clonotype occurred a few times. The V gene is TRBV12-5, the J gene TRBJ2-1; D is unresolved. The CDR3 consists of 18 residues. Trimming cost V 3 bases and J 5 bases, with 23 bases left between them. Germline-derived CDR1 and CDR2 are LGHNT and FRNRAP. CDR3 nucleotides: TGTGCTAGTGGTTTCAATACCGGGTTAAATGAGGTGGACAATGAGCAGTTCTTC. It encodes CASGFNTGLNEVDNEQFF.

The chain links TRBV12-3 or TRBV12-4 to TRBJ1-5; D is unresolved. Trimming removed 6 bases from V and 7 bases from J, with 22 bases in between. The CDR3 extends over 16 amino acids. The CDR3 is CASSRDGVGSGQPQHF. CDR3 bases: TGTGCCAGCAGCCGAGACGGCGTGGGTTCTGGACAGCCCCAGCATTTT.

Only a few counts were recorded for this clonotype. The chain couples TRBV12-3 or TRBV12-4 to TRBJ2-1; no reliable D call. Trimming left V 3 bases short and J 0 bases short, with 15 bases between. CDR3 length: 17 amino acids. This chain's CDR3 is CASSLELLVSSYNEQFF. The CDR3 DNA is TGTGCCAGCAGTTTGGAACTCTTGGTCAGCTCCTACAATGAGCAGTTCTTC.

This clonotype was detected a few times. This chain links TRBV29-1 with TRBJ2-4; 10 bases match TRBD1. The V and J ends lost 3 bases and 6 bases, in that order; junction bases with no gene match: 5. Germline V gene lookup returns CDR1 SQVTM and CDR2 ANQGSEA. The CDR3 is 14 residues long. CDR3 in DNA: TGCAGCGTTGAGGCCCGGGACAGGGGAAACATTCAGTACTTC. Amino acids: CSVEARDRGNIQYF. Using reference TRBV29-1 and TRBJ2-4 for the parts outside the CDR3, the full variable domain is SAVISQKPSRDICQRGTSLTIQCQVDSQVTMMFWYRQQPGQSLTLIATANQGSEATYESGFVIDKFPISRPNLTFSTLTVSNMSPEDSSIYLCSVEARDRGNIQYFGAGTRLSVL.

The rearrangement links TRBV20-1 to TRBJ2-5; TRBD2 matches at 13 bases. CDR3 length: 15 amino acids. Trimming took 5 bases from V and 1 from J; bases not matched to a gene: 4. The germline gives CDR1 DFQATT, CDR2 SNEGSKA (reference sequence). CDR3 sequence reads: CSARGTSGTQETQYF. CDR3 bases: TGCAGTGCTCGGGGGACTAGCGGGACCCAAGAGACCCAGTACTTC.

V is TRBV15 and J is TRBJ2-3, with D possibly TRBD1 on 5 matching bases. V lost 8 bases to trimming and J lost 0 bases, with 15 bases between them. Germline CDR1 reads LNHNV; CDR2 reads YYDKDF (reference sequence). CDR3 size: 15 residues. CDR3 loop: CATSFADKSTDTQYF. As DNA, the CDR3 is TGTGCCACCTCCTTCGCGGACAAGAGCACAGATACGCAGTATTTT.